This T cell receptor beta chain was observed in a study of shared clonotypes between healthy human individuals. In the authors' workflow: There were no quality scores in the junction-only immunoSEQ sequences, so filtering differed. Sequenced by immunoSEQ multiplex PCR; TCRdb stores in-frame clones only, minus some. D and trimming were read from the DNA, whereas the V and J calls and clone size are those reported in that table. The sample includes around 1.5 million clones, approximately 98% of them seen just once. Germline values: CDR1 MNHEY, CDR2 SMNVEV (reference sequence). V shed 6 bases and J 4 bases; nucleotides not matched to a gene: 8. CDR3 length: 15 amino acids.

The chain carries TRBV27 and TRBJ2-5; 10 positions agree with TRBD1. The specimen was naive CD4+ T cells sorted from blood. Subset denoted: CD45RA+ positively selected. The TCR sequence derives from a man aged 25 to 45 in good health. CDR3 loop: CASSLGDRGTETQYF. Written as DNA, the CDR3 is TGTGCCAGCAGCCTTGGGGACAGGGGTACAGAGACCCAGTACTTC.